The 15 T cell receptor beta chains reported below all come from one sample, sequenced in a study of type 1 and type 2 diabetes patients. The PCR template was genomic DNA. Multiplex PCR with 30 forward and 13 reverse primers amplified the TCR beta CDR3. One entry per CDR3 protein results from TCRdb running MiXCR on the multiplex PCR reads. This table has some 250,000 distinct CDR3 sequences, more than 40% appearing once. Sequenced: peripheral blood mononuclear cells (PBMCs). These receptor sequences come from a man aged 18-30 years with type 2 diabetes.

The chain joins TRBV7-6 to TRBJ2-7; 9 bases fit TRBD1. Germline V lookup: CDR1 SGHVS, CDR2 FNYEAQ. This CDR3 region has 14 residues. V was pared by 2 bases and J by 4 bases, with 3 bases of the junction left unmatched. CDR3 protein: CASSLRDREYEQYF. The CDR3 DNA reads TGTGCCAGCAGCTTAAGGGACAGGGAATACGAGCAGTACTTC.

In this sample, this clonotype turned up a few times. This chain connects TRBV20-1 to TRBJ2-1, with TRBD2 identical over 8 bases. Per germline, CDR1 DFQATT and CDR2 SNEGSKA (reference sequence). This CDR3 comprises 17 residues. The V segment lost 0 bases and the J segment 8 bases; nucleotides outside the gene matches: 15. The CDR3, as DNA: TGCAGTGCTAGAGAGCCCCAAGCGGGAGTTTTTCGATATGAGCAGTTCTTC. It is translated as CSAREPQAGVFRYEQFF.

In this sample, this clonotype turned up a few times. At one boundary the junction diverges from the germline segment, which might be a read error. DNA for the CDR3: TGTGCTAGCAGCCCCCTTGTGGGGAACACTGAAGCTTTCTTT. Its translation is CASSPLVGNTEAFF. The rearrangement links TRBV7-7 to TRBJ1-1; D not certain. CDR1 is SSHAT, CDR2 FNYEAQ, per germline (reference sequence). The CDR3 contains 14 residues. Complete variable domain (other parts from reference TRBV7-7 and TRBJ1-1): GAGVSQSPRYKVTKRGQDVTLRCDPISSHATLYWYQQALGQGPEFLTYFNYEAQPDKSGLPSDRFSAERPEGSISTLTIQRTEQRDSAMYRCASSPLVGNTEAFFGQGTRLTVV.

This chain uses TRBV9 with TRBJ1-1; no clear D gene. The CDR3 contains 13 residues. Germline CDR1 SGDLS, CDR2 YYNGEE. The V end was cut by 7 bases, the J end by 1 base, with 11 bases between. This chain's CDR3 is CASGGSSNTEAFF. CDR3 nucleotides: TGTGCCAGCGGTGGATCTTCGAACACTGAAGCTTTCTTT.

This clonotype came up a few times. The chain employs TRBV6-2 or TRBV6-3 and TRBJ2-7; D unresolved. In germline, CDR1 is MNHEY, CDR2 SVGEGT. The CDR3 extends over 13 amino acids. The V gene lost 1 base and the J gene lost 0 bases, with 4 bases spanning the gap. In nucleotides, the CDR3 is TGTGCCAGCAGTTACTGGAGCTCCTACGAGCAGTACTTC. Its protein product is CASSYWSSYEQYF.

This clonotype turned up a few times. The V call is TRBV25-1, the J call TRBJ2-3; 7 bases match TRBD1. CDR1 is MGHDK and CDR2 is SYGVNS in the germline V gene. Trimming cost V 8 bases and J 5 bases; bases outside gene matches: 13. The CDR3 has 15 residues. The CDR3 nucleotides are TGTGCCAGCGGACAACGGACAGGCTCTCAAGATACGCAGTATTTT. Translation gives CASGQRTGSQDTQYF.

This clonotype was picked up many times. The CDR3 region is CASSIQSSGRAGQETQYF. The DNA for the CDR3 is TGTGCCAGCAGCATTCAGAGTAGCGGGAGGGCCGGCCAAGAGACCCAGTACTTC. This chain uses TRBV14 with TRBJ2-5, with TRBD2 matching over 11 bases. The CDR3 has 18 residues. In germline, CDR1 is SGHDN, CDR2 FVKESK. With 5 bases clipped from V and 1 base from J, the junction kept 12 bases outside the gene matches.

The genes are TRBV4-2 and TRBJ2-7, with D tentatively TRBD1 (6 bases). V shed 0 bases and J shed 7 bases, with 16 bases lying between them. CDR3 length equals 15 residues. Looked up from germline, CDR1 is LGHNA and CDR2 is YNFKEQ. The CDR3 bases are TGTGCCAGCAGCCAAGAGATCGGACAGCCTTATGAGCAGTACTTC. This translates into CASSQEIGQPYEQYF.

The J gene is TRBJ1-2, the V gene TRBV2; TRBD1 might be the D (6 bases). CDR3 length: 13 amino acids. Germline values: CDR1 SNHLY, CDR2 FYNNEI. V was pared by 6 bases and J by 7 bases, with 15 bases between. The CDR3 bases are TGTGCCAGCAGCGAGACTCACAGGGCTGGCTACACCTTC. Amino acid sequence: CASSETHRAGYTF.

This clonotype was counted many times. The rearrangement uses TRBV20-1 and TRBJ1-6; D may be TRBD1 (5 bases). The CDR3 consists of 12 residues. Germline assignment: CDR1 DFQATT and CDR2 SNEGSKA (reference sequence). DNA of the CDR3: TGCACGCGGGGGTATGAGGGTTCACCCCTCCACTTT. Translated, it gives CTRGYEGSPLHF.

This clonotype was seen more than once but under ten times. The chain employs TRBV20-1 and TRBJ2-7; no firm D call. The CDR3 loop spans 12 amino acids. Germline lookup yields CDR1 DFQATT and CDR2 SNEGSKA (reference sequence). The V and J ends lost 5 bases and 4 bases respectively, with 12 bases between them. The DNA of the CDR3 is TGCAGTGCTTCCAGGTACGGATACGAGCAGTACTTC. It specifies CSASRYGYEQYF.

Concerning this clonotype itself: The junction shows a germline mismatch at one end, possibly a read error. V is TRBV30 and J is TRBJ1-6; 7 bases fit TRBD1. The CDR3 length is 15 residues. In germline, CDR1 is GTSNPN, CDR2 SVGIG (reference sequence). The CDR3 region is CTWSVLPGGASPLHF. The DNA for the CDR3 is TGTACCTGGAGTGTACTACCAGGGGGGGCTTCACCCCTCCACTTT.

The rearrangement joins TRBV19 to TRBJ2-7; tentative D call: TRBD1 (6 bases). The CDR3 is 12 amino acids. From germline, CDR1 is LNHDA and CDR2 SQIVND (reference sequence). The CDR3 DNA follows: TGTGCTCGCAGGGGACACTCCTACGAGCAGTACTTC. Translated: CARRGHSYEQYF.

This sequence joins TRBV19 and TRBJ1-5; D not resolved. V lost 4 bases to trimming and J lost 0 bases, with 7 bases between them. CDR1 and CDR2 (germline): LNHDA, SQIVND (reference sequence). The CDR3 length is 14 residues. Written as DNA, the CDR3 is TGTGCCAGTAGTAATCACAATAGCAATCAGCCCCAGCATTTT. It codes for CASSNHNSNQPQHF.

The genes are TRBV2 and TRBJ2-5, with 7 bases that match TRBD1. Judging by the DNA end, TRBJ2-1 fits better; the J call may be wrong. CDR1 is SNHLY, CDR2 FYNNEI, per germline. CDR3 length: 15 residues. The CDR3 protein is CASSPTGLPYNEQFF. The CDR3, as DNA: TGTGCCAGCAGTCCGACAGGGTTGCCCTACAATGAGCAGTTCTTC.